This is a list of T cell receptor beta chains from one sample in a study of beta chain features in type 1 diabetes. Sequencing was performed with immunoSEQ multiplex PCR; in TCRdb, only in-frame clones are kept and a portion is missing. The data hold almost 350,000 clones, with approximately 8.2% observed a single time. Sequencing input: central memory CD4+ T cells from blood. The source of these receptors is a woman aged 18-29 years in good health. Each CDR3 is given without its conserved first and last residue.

CDR3aa: AGQGGDQPQH; j_gene: TRBJ1-5; v_gene: TRBV7-9
CDR3aa: ASSQSTGGALGANVLT; j_gene: TRBJ2-6; v_gene: TRBV4-2
CDR3aa: ASSHRLVRSTDTQY; j_gene: TRBJ2-3; v_gene: TRBV7-9
CDR3aa: ASGLDGDQPQH; j_gene: TRBJ1-5; v_gene: TRBV12-5
CDR3aa: ASSSQDRITTGELF; j_gene: TRBJ2-2; v_gene: TRBV6-5
CDR3aa: ASSFDRGRAYGYT; j_gene: TRBJ1-2; v_gene: TRBV27
CDR3aa: ASSLSGITGETQY; j_gene: TRBJ2-5; v_gene: TRBV7-2
CDR3aa: ASSHFQGEKVGKLF; j_gene: TRBJ1-4; v_gene: TRBV4-1
CDR3aa: ASSTAPGDRELF; j_gene: TRBJ2-2; v_gene: TRBV5-1
CDR3aa: ASSLYGLADTGELF; j_gene: TRBJ2-2; v_gene: TRBV28
CDR3aa: ASSPRTGGGSGANVLT; j_gene: TRBJ2-6; v_gene: TRBV4-1
CDR3aa: ASSQGRGTSTDTQY; j_gene: TRBJ2-3; v_gene: TRBV4-2
CDR3aa: ASSASTASGLRTGELF; j_gene: TRBJ2-2; v_gene: TRBV9
CDR3aa: ASSSYSTLPNTEAF; j_gene: TRBJ1-1; v_gene: TRBV11-2